A selection of T cell receptor beta chains follows, all from one sample in a study of technical replicates of blood from a handful of donors. Generated by immunoSEQ multiplex PCR, the TCRdb table keeps only in-frame clones and is missing some. The repertoire has about 57,000 clones, around 87% of them found once; the top ten carry approximately 4.9%. The specimen sequenced was PBMCs. These receptors all come from a human donor in good health. Some clones in this sample may be carry-over from other donors' samples. CDR3s include the opening cysteine and the closing phenylalanine or tryptophan. A D gene is named only where the DNA matches it firmly. Clone sizes are given selectively: once, few, many, or a class where the clone is expanded.

D | size | J | V | DNA | CDR3
- | - | TRBJ2-3 | TRBV10-3 | TGTGCCATCAGTAGCTCTACCACAGATACGCAGTATTTT | CAISSSTTDTQYF
- | - | TRBJ2-3 | TRBV30 | TGTGCCTGGAGTTCCGGCACAGATACGCAGTATTTT | CAWSSGTDTQYF
- | - | TRBJ1-1 | TRBV7-3 | TGTGCCAGCAGCCAACACGGGGGGGCGAACACTGAAGCTTTCTTT | CASSQHGGANTEAFF
- | - | TRBJ1-1 | TRBV30 | TGTGCCTGGGACCGGACGGGGAGTCTGGCTTTCTTT | CAWDRTGSLAFF
- | - | TRBJ1-1 | TRBV7-2 | TGTGCCAGCAGCTATCGTCTCACTGGGAACACTGAAGCTTTCTTT | CASSYRLTGNTEAFF
TRBD2 | - | TRBJ2-7 | TRBV5-6 | TGTGCCAGCAGCGGAGGACTAGCGGGGGCCTACGAGCAGTACTTC | CASSGGLAGAYEQYF
TRBD2 | once | TRBJ2-1 | TRBV7-2 | TGTACTAGCGGGACGGGAAATGAGCAGTTCTTC | CTSGTGNEQFF
TRBD1 | - | TRBJ2-3 | TRBV9 | TGTGCCAGCAGCGGGAGGGGACAGGGTGGGGGAGATACGCAGTATTTT | CASSGRGQGGGDTQYF
TRBD1 | - | TRBJ1-2 | TRBV5-1 | TGCGCCAGCAGCGCAGGGACAGCTAACTATGGCTACACCTTC | CASSAGTANYGYTF
- | - | TRBJ2-3 | TRBV10-3 | TGTGCCATCAGTGAGTCCCGGGCAGATACGCAGTATTTT | CAISESRADTQYF
TRBD1 | - | TRBJ2-1 | TRBV2 | TGTGCCAGCAGCGGGACAGGGTGGAATGAGCAGTTCTTC | CASSGTGWNEQFF
- | few | TRBJ1-2 | TRBV5-1 | TGCGCCAGCAGCTTGGGGCCCTCGCTTGATGGCTACACCTTC | CASSLGPSLDGYTF
- | - | TRBJ2-5 | TRBV7-9 | TGTGCCAGCAGCCCAGCCAGGGTTAATAACCAAGAGACCCAGTACTTC | CASSPARVNNQETQYF
TRBD1 | once | TRBJ1-5 | TRBV2 | TGTGCCAGCGCCATAACAGGGGCGGGCAATCAGCCCCAGCATTTT | CASAITGAGNQPQHF
TRBD1 | - | TRBJ1-1 | TRBV13 | TGTGCCAGCAGCTTTGGGGACAGGGGGAGAGGAGCTTTCTTT | CASSFGDRGRGAFF
TRBD1 | - | TRBJ2-1 | TRBV19 | TGTGCCAGTAGTATAGGAAGGGACAGGGCCGATGAGCAGTTCTTC | CASSIGRDRADEQFF
TRBD1 | - | TRBJ1-2 | TRBV6-1 | TGTGCCAGCAGTGAATCCTGGACAGGGCGGGTGGGTGGCTACACCTTC | CASSESWTGRVGGYTF
- | few | TRBJ2-2 | TRBV10-1 | TGCGCCAGCAAGACAGGAAACAACACCGGGGAGCTGTTTTTT | CASKTGNNTGELFF
- | - | TRBJ2-4 | TRBV21-1 | TGTGCCAGCAGCAGCAGGACTAGCGCCCTTGGGGCCAAAAACATTCAGTACTTC | CASSSRTSALGAKNIQYF
- | - | TRBJ2-7 | TRBV7-2 | TGTGCCAGCAGCTTTTTGGGGAGCTACGAGCAGTACTTC | CASSFLGSYEQYF
TRBD1 | few | TRBJ1-6 | TRBV5-6 | TGTGCCAGCAGCTTGCTGGGACAGGGTTACAATTCACCCCTCCACTTT | CASSLLGQGYNSPLHF
- | - | TRBJ2-1 | TRBV29-1 | TGCAGCGTGGCCGTTGGTGAGCAGTTCTTC | CSVAVGEQFF
TRBD1 | - | TRBJ2-7 | TRBV28 | TGTGCCAGCAGTTCAGGAGGACAGGGGCAGTACGAGCAGTACTTC | CASSSGGQGQYEQYF
- | - | TRBJ1-3 | TRBV6-6 | TGTGCCAGCACTATTGCGGGGGGGCTGTCTGGAAACACCATATATTTT | CASTIAGGLSGNTIYF